This is a list of T cell receptor beta chains from one sample in a study of T cells after yellow fever vaccination. TCRdb recomputed calls from the 5' RACE reads with MiXCR, one row per CDR3 protein. Seen here are 450,000 to 650,000 distinct CDR3 sequences, roughly 13% observed once, and the top ten hold about an eighth. The starting material was PBMCs, obtained on the day of the yellow fever booster vaccination. These receptors originate from a man aged 30 to 45 who received the YFV17D yellow fever vaccine. Both conserved end residues are part of each CDR3. D genes are given only for firm matches. The listing skips clone size in some rows; elsewhere it reads once, few, many or a size class.

NA | TRBJ1-2 | NA | TRBV6-5 | CASSYRTDLVNYGYTF | TGTGCCAGCAGTTACAGGACAGATCTTGTTAACTATGGCTACACCTTC
NA | TRBJ1-1 | NA | TRBV29-1 | CSVEEGHEAFF | TGCAGCGTTGAAGAGGGACATGAAGCTTTCTTT
many | TRBJ2-2 | NA | TRBV27 | CASSSKYPYLLTGELFF | TGTGCCAGCAGTTCGAAGTACCCATACTTATTAACCGGGGAGCTGTTTTTT
NA | TRBJ2-3 | NA | TRBV4-1 | CARKPRGAGDLRGTDTQYF | TGCGCCAGAAAACCACGGGGCGCAGGGGACCTGCGGGGGACAGATACGCAGTATTTT
few | TRBJ2-7 | NA | TRBV6-2/TRBV6-3 | CASSPGAVQWHEQYF | TGTGCCAGCAGCCCCGGTGCGGTTCAGTGGCACGAGCAGTACTTC
NA | TRBJ1-1 | TRBD1 | TRBV27 | CASSFSTGLAEAFF | TGTGCCAGCAGTTTCTCGACAGGGTTGGCTGAAGCTTTCTTT
NA | TRBJ2-3 | NA | TRBV6-1 | CASSPPLRYTDTQYF | TGTGCCAGCAGTCCCCCCTTGAGGTACACAGATACGCAGTATTTT
few | TRBJ2-3 | TRBD1 | TRBV24-1 | CATSDPTGAGTDTQYF | TGTGCCACCAGTGACCCGACAGGGGCGGGCACAGATACGCAGTATTTT
NA | TRBJ2-3 | TRBD2 | TRBV19 | CASSRASGSDTQYF | TGTGCCAGTAGTAGGGCTAGCGGGAGTGATACGCAGTATTTT
NA | TRBJ2-5 | NA | TRBV7-2 | CASSLVRTQETQYF | TGTGCCAGCAGCTTAGTACGAACCCAAGAGACCCAGTACTTC
few | TRBJ2-5 | TRBD2 | TRBV20-1 | CSARALAGLETQYF | TGCAGTGCTAGAGCTCTAGCGGGATTGGAGACCCAGTACTTC
few | TRBJ2-1 | TRBD2 | TRBV5-1 | CASRGLAGASYNEQFF | TGCGCCAGCAGAGGACTAGCGGGGGCCTCCTACAATGAGCAGTTCTTC
many | TRBJ2-7 | TRBD2 | TRBV6-1 | CASRGLAGGPYEQYF | TGTGCCAGCAGGGGACTAGCGGGAGGGCCATACGAGCAGTACTTC